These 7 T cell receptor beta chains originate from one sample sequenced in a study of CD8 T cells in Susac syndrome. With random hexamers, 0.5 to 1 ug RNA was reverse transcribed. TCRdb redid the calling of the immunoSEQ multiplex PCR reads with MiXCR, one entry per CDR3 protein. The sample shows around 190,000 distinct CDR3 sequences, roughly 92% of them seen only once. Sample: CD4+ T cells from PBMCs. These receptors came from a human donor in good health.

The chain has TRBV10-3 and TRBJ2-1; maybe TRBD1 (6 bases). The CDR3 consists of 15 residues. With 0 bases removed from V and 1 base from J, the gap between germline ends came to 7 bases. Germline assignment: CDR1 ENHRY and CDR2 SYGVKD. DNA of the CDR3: TGTGCCATCAGTGAGTCAGGGGGTTCCTACAATGAGCAGTTCTTC. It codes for CAISESGGSYNEQFF.

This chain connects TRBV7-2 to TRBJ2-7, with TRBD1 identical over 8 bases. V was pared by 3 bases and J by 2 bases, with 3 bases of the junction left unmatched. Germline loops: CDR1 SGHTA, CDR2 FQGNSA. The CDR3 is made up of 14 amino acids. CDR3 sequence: CASSFDRGPYEQYF. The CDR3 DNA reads TGTGCCAGCAGCTTTGACAGGGGACCCTACGAGCAGTACTTC.

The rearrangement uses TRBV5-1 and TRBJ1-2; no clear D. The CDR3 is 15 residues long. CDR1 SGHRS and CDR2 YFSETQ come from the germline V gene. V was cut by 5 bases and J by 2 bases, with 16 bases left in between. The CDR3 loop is CASRWTGLTNYGYTF. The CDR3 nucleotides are TGCGCCAGCAGATGGACGGGGTTAACCAACTATGGCTACACCTTC.

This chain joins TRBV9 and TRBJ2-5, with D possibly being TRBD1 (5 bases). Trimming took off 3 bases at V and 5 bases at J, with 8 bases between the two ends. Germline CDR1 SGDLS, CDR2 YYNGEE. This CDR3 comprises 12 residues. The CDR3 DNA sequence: TGTGCCAGCAGCGGGGCAGGGGAGACCCAGTACTTC. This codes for CASSGAGETQYF. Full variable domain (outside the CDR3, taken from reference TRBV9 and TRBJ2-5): DSGVTQTPKHLITATGQRVTLRCSPRSGDLSVYWYQQSLDQGLQFLIQYYNGEERAKGNILERFSAQQFPDLHSELNLSSLELGDSALYFCASSGAGETQYFGPGTRLLVL.

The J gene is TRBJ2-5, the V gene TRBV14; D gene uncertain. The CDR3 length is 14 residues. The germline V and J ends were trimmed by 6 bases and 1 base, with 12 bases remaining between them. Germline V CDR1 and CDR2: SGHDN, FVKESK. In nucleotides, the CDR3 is TGTGCCAGCAGTCATCGAAGTCTCCAAGAGACCCAGTACTTC. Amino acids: CASSHRSLQETQYF.

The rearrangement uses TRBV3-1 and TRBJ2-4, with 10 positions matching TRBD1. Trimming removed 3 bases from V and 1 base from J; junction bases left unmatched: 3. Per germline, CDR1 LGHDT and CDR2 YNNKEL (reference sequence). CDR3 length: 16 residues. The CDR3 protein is CASSQTGGAAKNIQYF. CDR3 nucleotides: TGTGCCAGCAGCCAGACAGGGGGCGCTGCCAAAAACATTCAGTACTTC.

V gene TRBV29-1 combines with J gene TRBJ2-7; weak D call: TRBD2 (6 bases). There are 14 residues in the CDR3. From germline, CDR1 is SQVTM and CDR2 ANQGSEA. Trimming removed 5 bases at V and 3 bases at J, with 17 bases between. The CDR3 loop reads CSVLSIDGGYEQYF. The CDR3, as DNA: TGCAGCGTTCTCTCGATTGACGGGGGCTACGAGCAGTACTTC.